This entry concerns a single T cell receptor (beta chain). Germline values: CDR1 SNHLY, CDR2 FYNNEI. Trimming stripped 0 bases from V and 0 bases from J, with 15 bases between. The CDR3 has 18 amino acids. This sample is drawn from a study of shared T cell receptors in the human thymus. The assay was immunoSEQ multiplex PCR, and TCRdb's table has in-frame clones only and misses some. The sample consists of roughly 660,000 clones, 88% of them appearing once. These data also featured in a second study, about human thymus T cells. This second study notes: Thymic resections from corrective heart surgery supplied the tissue. Related studies noted strongly shared thymic repertoires across unrelated people.

The TCR comes from a boy less than two years old with a congenital heart defect. The chain joins TRBV2 to TRBJ2-1, with TRBD2 as a possible D gene (5 bases). Material: thymocytes. CDR3 sequence reads: CASSEASEGDSSYNEQFF. In DNA form, the CDR3 reads TGTGCCAGCAGTGAAGCCTCAGAGGGTGATAGCTCCTACAATGAGCAGTTCTTC.